What follows is one T cell receptor (beta chain) and its context. Its recognized antigen is unknown. Qualities for individual bases were not recorded, and no much larger clone is one base off. To estimate absolute template abundance from read counts, synthetic TCR analog templates were spiked into each PCR. TCRbeta CDR3 regions were amplified from genomic DNA with bias-controlled V and J gene primers using the immunoSEQ assay. Sequencing of rearranged TCRbeta segments was performed at approximately 20X coverage. In the source study's methods: Clustering was used to correct sequencing errors, and CDR3s were annotated against IMGT to assign V, D and J genes. Downstream analyses used only productive TCRbeta rearrangements and left out out-of-frame or stop-codon sequences. To compute clonality, Shannon entropy was normalized by the log of the number of unique productive sequences and then subtracted from one. Fisher's exact test with Benjamini-Hochberg correction, at a threshold of adjusted p below 0.01, was used to find clones that differed between time points or between blood and tumor. TCRdb holds this immuneACCESS table with in-frame rearrangements only. Some clones are missing; in checked studies, unresolved V genes explain under half, and the rest has no known cause. V, J and clone size are taken as reported in that table, and D and trimming were inferred from the DNA itself. This sample holds tens of thousands of clones; nearly 90% were observed only once. 6.5% to 8% of the sample belongs to the ten largest clones.

CDR1 SGHRS and CDR2 YFSETQ were looked up in the germline V gene. The V and J ends are trimmed by 6 bases and 0 bases, leaving 13 bases between them. CDR3 length: 15 amino acids, cysteine to phenylalanine. Only the CDR3 region is kept as DNA, spanning 45 bases read in frame from base 1. This entry comes from a study of PD-L1 blockade in urothelial cancer (dated by TCRdb to 2017 to 2019). Concerning the study at large: Therapy was started at some point between 2012 and 2014 for all patients, and atezolizumab 1,200 mg was administered intravenously every 3 weeks. Twenty-five of 29 patients were identified as males with urothelial cancer of bladder origin, and a prior smoking history was reported by 18 of 29 patients. An ECOG performance status of 0 or 1 was recorded for the patients, and 0 to 3 prior chemotherapy regimens had been received by the patients. Blood samples were analyzed at two time points: 3 weeks after treatment start (second dose) and 6 weeks after treatment start. Blood samples yielded a median of around 140,000 T cells and tens of thousands of unique TCRs, with median clonality roughly 0.085. The study, an exploratory multi-omic analysis, examined somatic, immune and clinical correlates of response to PD-L1 blockade with atezolizumab in urothelial cancer. TCR sequencing covered pretreatment tumor samples and matched, serially collected peripheral blood taken before and after atezolizumab treatment. Durable clinical benefit was defined as a progression-free survival longer than 6 months, and TCR features were additionally tested against progression-free survival and overall survival. In the same patients, whole exome sequencing and RNA sequencing of pretreatment tumors were performed in addition to TCR sequencing. About 10 patients achieved durable clinical benefit and roughly 20 did not. Under 30 patients had pretreatment blood TCR-seq, roughly 24 had at least one posttreatment blood collection, and roughly 24 had tumor TCR-seq. The investigation overall reported the following: Improved progression-free and overall survival was found to be associated with pretreatment peripheral blood TCR clonality below the median. Because of the small sample size (n of about 30) and the many exploratory analyses performed, the results are intended to be regarded as hypothesis-generating. At 3 weeks after the start of treatment, tumor-associated TCR clones in peripheral blood had expanded more in patients with durable benefit (n of about 21, p = 0.022).

A cohort of 25 to 30 patients with locally advanced or metastatic urothelial carcinoma, treated at Memorial Sloan Kettering on a trial protocol, was included. Peripheral blood mononuclear cells were collected pretreatment and during treatment, with between 1 and 8 total time points per patient. The Qiagen DNeasy Blood extraction kit was used to purify genomic DNA from total PBMCs and tumor samples. Collected pretreatment and during treatment, PBMCs were isolated and stored as previously described. Recombination linked TRBV5-1 to TRBJ1-3, with the D gene too uncertain to name. The sample here was PBMCs, taken around atezolizumab (anti-PD-L1) treatment. The clonotype was recovered from a man between 60 and 75 years old with urothelial cancer. The sequenced DNA: TGCGCCAGCAATGAGGGAGGGAACTCTGGAAACACCATATATTTT. Its protein is CASNEGGNSGNTIYF.